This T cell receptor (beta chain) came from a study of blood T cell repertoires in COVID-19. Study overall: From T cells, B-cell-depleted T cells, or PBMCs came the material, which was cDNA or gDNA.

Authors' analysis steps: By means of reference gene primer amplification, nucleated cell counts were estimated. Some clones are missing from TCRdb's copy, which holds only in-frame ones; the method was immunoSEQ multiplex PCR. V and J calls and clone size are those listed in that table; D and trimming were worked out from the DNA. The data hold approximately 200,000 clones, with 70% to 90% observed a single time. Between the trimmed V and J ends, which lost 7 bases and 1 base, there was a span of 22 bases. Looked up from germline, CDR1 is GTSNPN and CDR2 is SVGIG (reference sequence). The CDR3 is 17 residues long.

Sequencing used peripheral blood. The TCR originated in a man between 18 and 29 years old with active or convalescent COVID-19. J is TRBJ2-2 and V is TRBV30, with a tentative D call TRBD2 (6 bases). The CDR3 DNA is TGTGCCTCTAGACCGGGACTCTCCCTAATGAACACCGGGGAGCTGTTTTTT. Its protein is CASRPGLSLMNTGELFF.